The entry that follows covers one T cell receptor beta chain sequence. The data are from a study of blood T cell repertoires in COVID-19. Sequencing was performed with immunoSEQ multiplex PCR; in TCRdb, only in-frame clones are kept and a portion is missing. The data hold tens of thousands of clones, with over 80% observed a single time. With V trimmed by 1 base and J by 1 base, 6 bases remained unmatched. In germline, CDR1 is GTSNPN, CDR2 SVGIG (reference sequence). The CDR3 runs 16 residues. This chain uses TRBV30 with TRBJ2-3; 9 bases agree with TRBD2. The sample taken for sequencing was peripheral blood. This receptor was identified in a woman in her seventies with acute or convalescent COVID-19. This chain's CDR3 is CAWSGHSGGGTDTQYF. DNA of the CDR3: TGTGCCTGGAGTGGACATAGCGGGGGTGGCACAGATACGCAGTATTTT.